The 24 T cell receptor beta chains given below trace back to one sample, sequenced in a study of shared T cell receptors in the human thymus. TCRdb's copy holds only in-frame clones and misses some; the assay was immunoSEQ multiplex PCR. The table lists 700,000 or so clones, 80% to 90% of them singletons. The same sample was also used in a study of human thymus T cells.

Sequencing was done on a sample of thymocytes. These TCRs come from a girl under three years old with a congenital heart defect.

V is TRBV7-9 and J is TRBJ1-1; possible D gene TRBD1, 5 bases. The germline V gene encodes CDR1 SEHNR and CDR2 FQNEAQ (reference sequence). Deletions cut 5 bases from V and 0 bases from J, with 16 bases between. The length of the CDR3 is 16 residues. CDR3 in DNA: TGTGCCAGCAGCCCCGGTAGACAGCTTATGAACACTGAAGCTTTCTTT. Protein product: CASSPGRQLMNTEAFF.

This clone was observed a handful of times. The chain employs TRBV6-1 and TRBJ2-7; 10 bases map to TRBD1. Germline CDR1 reads MNHNS; CDR2 reads SASEGT. The CDR3 contains 15 residues. The V segment lost 6 bases and the J segment 2 bases; nucleotides outside the gene matches: 7. The CDR3 DNA reads as TGTGCCAGCAGCGCCGGGACAGGGGCCCCCTACGAGCAGTACTTC. Protein product: CASSAGTGAPYEQYF.

The rearrangement links TRBV5-5 to TRBJ2-7; no definite D call. Germline-derived CDR1 and CDR2 are SGHKS and YYEKEE (reference sequence). Trimming cost V 4 bases and J 1 base, with 15 bases left between them. The CDR3 contains 15 residues. CDR3 protein: CASSPRLGPSYEQYF. The CDR3 DNA reads as TGTGCCAGCAGCCCCAGGCTGGGCCCTTCCTACGAGCAGTACTTC.

This clone was found once. Other DNA variants within this sample encode the same CDR3. The V call is TRBV5-1, the J call TRBJ1-2; a weak D match, TRBD1 (5 bases). Germline values: CDR1 SGHRS, CDR2 YFSETQ. This CDR3 comprises 18 residues. Deletions cut 4 bases from V and 3 bases from J, with 25 bases between. Written as DNA, the CDR3 is TGCGCCAGCAGCGCTAAAACTCTAGAGACAGATGATTACTATGGCTACACCTTC. Translating gives CASSAKTLETDDYYGYTF.

The J gene is TRBJ1-1, the V gene TRBV5-6; 11 bases agree with TRBD1. This CDR3 region has 19 residues. The germline gives CDR1 SGHDT, CDR2 YYEEEE. V was clipped by 2 bases and J by 0 bases; unmatched bases: 12. The CDR3 nucleotides read TGTGCCAGCAGCTTCGGCCGGGGACAGGGGGAAGGAATGAACACTGAAGCTTTCTTT. Amino acids: CASSFGRGQGEGMNTEAFF.

The chain employs TRBV4-1 and TRBJ1-5; TRBD1 matches at 10 bases. V was pared by 4 bases and J by 7 bases, with 7 bases of the junction left unmatched. Germline V lookup: CDR1 MGHRA, CDR2 YSYEKL. The CDR3 loop spans 15 amino acids. This chain's CDR3 is CASSRGQGVIQPQHF. CDR3 coding DNA: TGCGCCAGCAGCCGTGGACAGGGGGTTATCCAGCCCCAGCATTTT.

The chain is built from TRBV19 and TRBJ1-1, with a tentative D call TRBD1 (5 bases). V lost 3 bases and J 12 bases, leaving 17 bases between the germline ends. The CDR3 covers 13 residues. The V gene's germline CDR1 is LNHDA and CDR2 SQIVND (reference sequence). The CDR3 is CASSIRVQEGPFF. CDR3 in DNA: TGTGCCAGTAGTATCAGGGTTCAGGAGGGACCTTTCTTT.

The chain links TRBV6-6 to TRBJ1-4; 7 bases agree with TRBD1. V dropped 7 bases and J dropped 2; count of bases not matched to a gene: 10. Germline CDR1 is MNHNY and CDR2 is SVGAGI (reference sequence). The CDR3 extends over 16 amino acids. The CDR3 protein is CASIRDRLGTNEKLFF. As DNA, the CDR3 is TGTGCCAGCATCCGGGACAGACTGGGCACTAATGAAAAACTGTTTTTT.

As concerns this clone: This sample includes further DNA sequences coding for the same CDR3. The rearrangement joins TRBV20-1 to TRBJ1-1; perhaps TRBD1 as D (5 bases). CDR3 length: 11 amino acids. Trimming cost V 6 bases and J 1 base, with 6 bases left between them. Germline CDR1 is DFQATT and CDR2 is SNEGSKA (reference sequence). CDR3 DNA: TGCAGTGCCGGACAGAACACTGAAGCTTTCTTT. Translating it yields CSAGQNTEAFF.

The V and J genes are TRBV2 and TRBJ2-2, with 9 positions matching TRBD1. Germline V gene sequence: CDR1 SNHLY, CDR2 FYNNEI. The CDR3 spans 17 residues. V lost 2 bases, J lost 2 bases, and 6 bases stayed unmatched. CDR3 amino acids: CASSEPKDRGNTGELFF. CDR3 in DNA: TGTGCCAGCAGTGAACCGAAGGACAGGGGAAACACCGGGGAGCTGTTTTTT.

The chain links TRBV7-2 to TRBJ1-2; D is perhaps TRBD1 (6 bases). The CDR3 contains 12 residues. The V end lost 5 bases, the J end lost 13 bases, and 17 bases lay between the germline ends. The germline V gene has CDR1 SGHTA and CDR2 FQGNSA. CDR3 DNA: TGTGCCAGCAGCCCAGATTACAGGGAACCCACCTTC. Amino acids: CASSPDYREPTF.

The chain carries TRBV27 and TRBJ1-2, with 9 bases aligning to TRBD1. From germline, CDR1 is MNHEY and CDR2 SMNVEV (reference sequence). The CDR3 spans 19 residues. The ends lost 2 bases at V and 4 bases at J; junction bases unmatched: 17. CDR3 nucleotides: TGTGCCAGCAGTTTAGCGGGCGCAGGACAGGGGTTATTCGGCTATGGCTACACCTTC. Amino acids: CASSLAGAGQGLFGYGYTF.

The chain has TRBV7-9 and TRBJ2-3; D perhaps matches TRBD1 (6 bases). Germline lookup yields CDR1 SEHNR and CDR2 FQNEAQ (reference sequence). Deletions cut 4 bases from V and 5 bases from J, with 16 bases between. This CDR3 has 15 amino acids. CDR3 sequence (DNA): TGTGCCAGCAGCTCGGCACGGGACAACGGAGATACGCAGTATTTT. This codes for CASSSARDNGDTQYF.

The chain is built from TRBV28 and TRBJ1-2; 9 positions agree with TRBD1. Germline CDR1 and CDR2: MDHEN and SYDVKM. This CDR3 is 18 amino acids long. V was pared by 4 bases and J by 1 base, with 13 bases of the junction left unmatched. The CDR3 reads CASSSRYSTGGINYGYTF. CDR3 coding DNA: TGTGCCAGCAGTTCCCGCTACTCGACAGGGGGAATTAACTATGGCTACACCTTC.

In DNA form, the CDR3 reads TGTGCCAGCAGCCAAGTCGGGGGAGGCACAGATACGCAGTATTTT. This sequence encodes CASSQVGGGTDTQYF. The rearrangement links TRBV14 to TRBJ2-3; the D gene is possibly TRBD2 (6 bases). The ends were cut back, 1 base at V and 1 base at J, with 9 bases in the middle. Germline CDR1 is SGHDN and CDR2 is FVKESK. This CDR3 region has 15 residues.

V is TRBV18 and J is TRBJ2-4, with 7 bases fitting TRBD1. This CDR3 is built from 19 residues. V was clipped by 3 bases and J by 0 bases; unmatched bases: 14. Germline-derived CDR1 and CDR2 are KGHSH and LQKENI. CDR3 loop: CASSPIDRARYLAKNIQYF. CDR3 DNA sequence: TGTGCCAGCTCACCTATTGACAGGGCACGTTACTTAGCCAAAAACATTCAGTACTTC.

As for this clone: This specimen includes other DNA sequences encoding the same CDR3. V usage is TRBV4-1 and J usage is TRBJ1-6; 9 bases fit TRBD1. J lost 10 bases, V lost 0 bases, and 13 bases had no gene match. CDR1 and CDR2 (germline): MGHRA, YSYEKL. The CDR3 is 18 amino acids. Written as DNA, the CDR3 is TGCGCCAGCAGCCAAGATGATGAAACCGGGACAGGGAACTCACCCCTCCACTTT. As protein: CASSQDDETGTGNSPLHF.

V usage is TRBV6-6 and J usage is TRBJ1-6; 9 bases map to TRBD1. CDR1 and CDR2 (germline): MNHNY, SVGAGI (reference sequence). The CDR3 consists of 16 residues. Losses at the gene ends were 5 bases for V and 7 bases for J; bases not matched to a gene: 9. This CDR3 reads CASSPPGTGRNSPLHF. In DNA form, the CDR3 reads TGTGCCAGCAGTCCGCCCGGGACAGGGCGAAATTCACCCCTCCACTTT.

V usage is TRBV10-2 and J usage is TRBJ2-3, with D uncertain. Between the trimmed V and J ends, which lost 5 bases and 5 bases, there was a span of 17 bases. The CDR3 is 15 residues long. From germline, CDR1 is WSHSY and CDR2 SAAADI. CDR3 in amino acids: CASSRLEALGDTQYF. DNA of the CDR3: TGCGCCAGCAGTCGGTTAGAGGCCTTGGGAGATACGCAGTATTTT.

This chain uses TRBV4-3 with TRBJ2-5; no reliable D call. The germline V and J ends were trimmed by 0 bases and 5 bases, with 13 bases remaining between them. The CDR3 runs to 15 residues. From germline, CDR1 is LGHNA and CDR2 YSLEER. In nucleotides, the CDR3 is TGCGCCAGCAGCCAAGATTGTGAGGATGGGGAGACCCAGTACTTC. Its translation: CASSQDCEDGETQYF.

The V call is TRBV25-1, the J call TRBJ2-5; weak D call: TRBD1 (6 bases). In germline, CDR1 is MGHDK, CDR2 SYGVNS. V was trimmed by 2 bases and J by 2 bases, leaving 12 bases between them. The CDR3 length is 15 residues. The chain's CDR3 is CASSELRGQQETQYF. DNA of the CDR3: TGTGCCAGCAGTGAACTCAGAGGACAGCAAGAGACCCAGTACTTC.

The rearrangement joins TRBV18 to TRBJ1-5; D may be TRBD1 (6 bases). The germline CDR1 and CDR2 sequences are KGHSH and LQKENI. The V gene lost 1 base and the J gene lost 0 bases, with 10 bases spanning the gap. There are 16 residues in the CDR3. CDR3 sequence: CASSPHGQYSNQPQHF. In DNA, the CDR3 is TGTGCCAGCTCACCACATGGACAGTATAGCAATCAGCCCCAGCATTTT.

The chain joins TRBV7-9 to TRBJ1-1; D gene uncertain. Germline CDR1 reads SEHNR; CDR2 reads FQNEAQ (reference sequence). CDR3 length: 16 residues. Trimming took 1 base from V and 4 from J, leaving 16 bases between them. DNA for the CDR3: TGTGCCAGCAGCTTAGTTGGGGTAGACGGGAGCACTGAAGCTTTCTTT. As protein: CASSLVGVDGSTEAFF.

This chain uses TRBV7-2 with TRBJ1-2; TRBD1 is a possible D gene (5 bases). CDR1 is SGHTA and CDR2 is FQGNSA in the germline V gene. CDR3 length: 17 amino acids. V was shortened by 5 bases and J by 3 bases, with 22 bases between the two germline ends. CDR3 DNA: TGTGCCAGCAGCCCTGGCGGGACGGACAATATACACTATGGCTACACCTTC. This translates into CASSPGGTDNIHYGYTF.